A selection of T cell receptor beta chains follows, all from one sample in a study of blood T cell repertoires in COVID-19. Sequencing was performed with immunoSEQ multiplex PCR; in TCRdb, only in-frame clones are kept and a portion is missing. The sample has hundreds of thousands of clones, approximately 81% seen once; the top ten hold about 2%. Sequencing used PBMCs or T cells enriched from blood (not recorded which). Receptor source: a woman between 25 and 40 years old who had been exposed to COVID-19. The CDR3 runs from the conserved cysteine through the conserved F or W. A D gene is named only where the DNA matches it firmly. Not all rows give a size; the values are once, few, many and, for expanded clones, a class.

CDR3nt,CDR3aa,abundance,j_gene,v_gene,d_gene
TGTGCCAGCAGTTACCGCGGACAGGGGGATTCACCCCTCCACTTT,CASSYRGQGDSPLHF,NA,TRBJ1-6,TRBV6-6,TRBD1
TGTGCCACCAGACGGCCCATCCAAGGGGTCGCTGAAGCTTTCTTT,CATRRPIQGVAEAFF,NA,TRBJ1-1,TRBV6-5,NA
TGTGCCAGCAGCTTAAGACAGATCCAAGAGACCCAGTACTTC,CASSLRQIQETQYF,NA,TRBJ2-5,TRBV7-2,NA
TGTGCCAGCAGCTCTCCCAGGGACACCGGGGAGCTGTTTTTT,CASSSPRDTGELFF,NA,TRBJ2-2,TRBV5-4,NA
TGTGCCAGCAGTGAAAGACAGGCCCTAGGGAAAGCTTTCTTT,CASSERQALGKAFF,NA,TRBJ1-1,TRBV6-1,NA
TGTGCCAGTATCGAGCAGGCCCAAGCTTTTACCGGGGAGCTGTTTTTT,CASIEQAQAFTGELFF,once,TRBJ2-2,TRBV19,NA
TGTGCCTGGAGCCAGGGGACGGACAATGAGCAGTTCTTC,CAWSQGTDNEQFF,NA,TRBJ2-1,TRBV30,NA
TGTGCCTGGAGAGCTAGCTCCTACGAGCAGTACTTC,CAWRASSYEQYF,NA,TRBJ2-7,TRBV30,NA
TGTGCCAGTCGGACTCGGACTAGCGGGAGACGTGAGCAGTTCTTC,CASRTRTSGRREQFF,NA,TRBJ2-1,TRBV6-5,TRBD2
TGCGCCAGCAGCCAAGAATGGACTACACTCCCTTCTTACGAGCAGTACTTC,CASSQEWTTLPSYEQYF,NA,TRBJ2-7,TRBV4-3,NA
TGTGCCAGCAGCGCCGGACGGACATCCCGGACCCTTTATGGCTACACCTTC,CASSAGRTSRTLYGYTF,NA,TRBJ1-2,TRBV9,NA
TGCGCCAGCAGCCAAGATAGGCTAGCGGGAGTTTTTGCGCAGTTCTTC,CASSQDRLAGVFAQFF,NA,TRBJ2-1,TRBV4-1,TRBD2
TGTGCCAGCAGTTTTTCCGGGACATCGGGGCGAAAACTGTTTTTT,CASSFSGTSGRKLFF,NA,TRBJ1-4,TRBV28,NA
TGTGCCAGCAGCCCCCAGGTCGGGGGGGCCTCCACAGATACGCAGTATTTT,CASSPQVGGASTDTQYF,NA,TRBJ2-3,TRBV3-1/TRBV3-2,TRBD2